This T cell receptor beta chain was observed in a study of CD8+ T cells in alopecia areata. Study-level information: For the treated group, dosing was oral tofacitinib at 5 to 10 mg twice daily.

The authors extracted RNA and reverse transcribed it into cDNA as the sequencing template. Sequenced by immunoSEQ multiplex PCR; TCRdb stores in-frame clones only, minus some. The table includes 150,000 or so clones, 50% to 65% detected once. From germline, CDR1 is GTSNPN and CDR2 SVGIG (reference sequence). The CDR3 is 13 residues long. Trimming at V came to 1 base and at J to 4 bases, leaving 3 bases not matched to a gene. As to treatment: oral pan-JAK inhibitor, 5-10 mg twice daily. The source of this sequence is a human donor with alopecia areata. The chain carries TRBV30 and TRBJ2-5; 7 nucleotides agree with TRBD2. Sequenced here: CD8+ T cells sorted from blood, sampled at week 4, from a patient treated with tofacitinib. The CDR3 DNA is TGTGCCTGGAGTGGGGACTACGGAGAGACCCAGTACTTC. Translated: CAWSGDYGETQYF.